This T cell receptor beta chain was recorded in a study of graft-versus-host responses after intestinal transplantation. As concerns this clone: Its antigen remains unknown.

Only in-frame clones appear in the TCRdb table, and some are missing; sequencing was by immunoSEQ multiplex PCR. The sample yields some 110,000 clones, approximately 90% seen once. The receptor comes from a human donor who was the organ donor for an intestinal transplant. This material consisted of unstimulated CD4+ T cells sorted from spleen or lymph node cells, taken before transplant.

Here the CDR3 reads CASPGGRVDTEAFF. In DNA form, the CDR3 reads TGTGCCAGCCCCGGGGGTAGGGTGGACACTGAAGCTTTCTTT. The chain combines TRBV2 with TRBJ1-1; tentative D call: TRBD1 (5 bases). Trimming took off 8 bases at V and 3 bases at J, with 16 bases between the two ends. CDR3 length equals 14 residues. Germline CDR1 is SNHLY and CDR2 is FYNNEI.